The clone carrying this T cell receptor (beta chain) was picked up a small number of times. The target antigen is unknown. This CDR3 is also generated by other DNA sequences in the sample. Investigators reverse transcribed all isolated RNA, so they sequenced expressed TCRB transcripts. Generated by immunoSEQ multiplex PCR, the TCRdb table keeps only in-frame clones and is missing some. This repertoire shows a few hundred thousand clones, approximately 16% found once; its top ten account for less than 0.09%. This CDR3 is 11 amino acids long. Trimming took 6 bases from V and 4 from J, leaving 7 bases between them. The germline gives CDR1 SQVTM, CDR2 ANQGSEA. The data were taken from a study of beta chain features in type 1 diabetes. Study-wide points: Shorter templates might be favored by PCR, and equally so in patients and in controls. Type 1 diabetes patients had TCRB CDR3s that were shorter (moderately but significantly so) in all four CD4+ subsets. Type 1 diabetes patients had fewer VDJ junction insertions and more deletions. Reads derived from cDNA could over-represent cells showing high TCR expression.

CD4+ naive, central memory, regulatory and stem cell-like memory cells were sorted via CD45RO/CCR7/CD25/CD127/CD95/CD27. This TCR derives from a man aged 30 to 45 with type 1 diabetes. Sequenced sample: naive CD4+ T cells from blood. This sequence joins TRBV29-1 and TRBJ2-1; D gene unclear. CDR3 sequence (DNA): TGCAGCGTGGTAGGGTACAATGAGCAGTTCTTC. Amino acid sequence: CSVVGYNEQFF.